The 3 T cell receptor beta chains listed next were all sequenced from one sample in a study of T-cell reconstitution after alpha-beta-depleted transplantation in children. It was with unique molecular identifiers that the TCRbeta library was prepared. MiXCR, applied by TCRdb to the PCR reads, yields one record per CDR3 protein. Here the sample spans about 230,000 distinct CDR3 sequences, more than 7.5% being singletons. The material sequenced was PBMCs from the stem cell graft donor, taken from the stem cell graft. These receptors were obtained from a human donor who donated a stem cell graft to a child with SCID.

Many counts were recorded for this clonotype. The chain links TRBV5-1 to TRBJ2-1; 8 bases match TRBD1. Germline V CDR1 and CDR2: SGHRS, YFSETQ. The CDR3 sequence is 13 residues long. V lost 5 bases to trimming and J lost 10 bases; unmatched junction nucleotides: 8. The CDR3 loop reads CASRETGDGEQFF. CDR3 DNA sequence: TGCGCCAGCAGGGAGACAGGGGATGGGGAGCAGTTCTTC. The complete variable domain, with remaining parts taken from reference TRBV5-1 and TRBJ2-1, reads KAGVTQTPRYLIKTRGQQVTLSCSPISGHRSVSWYQQTPGQGLQFLFEYFSETQRNKGNFPGRFSGRQFSNSRSEMNVSTLELGDSALYLCASRETGDGEQFFGPGTRLTVL.

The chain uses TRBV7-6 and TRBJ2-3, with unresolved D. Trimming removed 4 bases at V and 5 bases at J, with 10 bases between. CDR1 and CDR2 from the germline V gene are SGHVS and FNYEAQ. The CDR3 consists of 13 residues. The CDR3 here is CASSSWSKDTQYF. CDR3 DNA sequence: TGTGCCAGCAGCTCGTGGAGTAAAGATACGCAGTATTTT.

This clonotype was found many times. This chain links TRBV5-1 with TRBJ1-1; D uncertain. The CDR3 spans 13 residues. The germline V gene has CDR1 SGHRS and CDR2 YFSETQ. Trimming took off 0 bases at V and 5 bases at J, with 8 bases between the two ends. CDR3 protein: CASSLGFGTEAFF. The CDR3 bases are TGCGCCAGCAGCTTGGGATTTGGGACTGAAGCTTTCTTT.